This T cell receptor (beta chain) was documented in a study of T-cell reconstitution after alpha-beta-depleted transplantation in children. In the case of this clonotype: As yet, its antigen is unknown.

Preparation of the TCRbeta library involved a method that used unique molecular identifiers. Each CDR3 protein gets one entry after TCRdb re-called the PCR reads with MiXCR. This table holds about 610,000 distinct CDR3 sequences, 27% found once. Study results and caveats: T-cell numbers and diversity, one year after transplant, stemmed largely from T cells that were newly produced. Some patients showed high day-60 TCRbeta diversity, which derived from surviving recipient T cells and thymic progenitors. There were reportedly several hundred expanded graft clones from which alpha-beta T cells came about two months after transplant.

There are 16 residues in the CDR3. Germline V gene lookup returns CDR1 SGHRS and CDR2 YFSETQ. Germline trimming cut 3 bases from V and 1 base from J; bases unmatched to any gene: 8. This sequence was found in a boy under two years old with Wiskott-Aldrich syndrome, due to receive a stem cell transplant. Specimen: PBMCs, collected before TCRalphabeta/CD19-depleted stem cell transplant. The V gene is TRBV5-1, the J gene TRBJ2-3; TRBD1 matches 7 bases. In DNA form, the CDR3 reads TGCGCCAGCAGCTCCAGACAGGGAATGGGCACAGATACGCAGTATTTT. Its translation: CASSSRQGMGTDTQYF. Variable domain in full (rest from reference TRBV5-1 and TRBJ2-3): KAGVTQTPRYLIKTRGQQVTLSCSPISGHRSVSWYQQTPGQGLQFLFEYFSETQRNKGNFPGRFSGRQFSNSRSEMNVSTLELGDSALYLCASSSRQGMGTDTQYFGPGTRLTVL.